Listed below are T cell receptor beta chains from one sample, sequenced in a study of T cells in Graves' hyperthyroidism and ophthalmopathy. TCRdb passed the multiplex PCR reads through MiXCR, listing each CDR3 protein once. Counted here are 270,000 or so distinct CDR3 sequences, under 30% occurring once; the ten biggest clones make up about 25%. The sequenced sample was blood. The receptor set was obtained from a man between 35 and 55 years old with Graves' hyperthyroidism that later progressed to Graves' ophthalmopathy. The CDR3 runs from the conserved cysteine through the conserved F or W. Each record gives: V gene, D gene, clone size, J gene, CDR3 protein, CDR3 DNA. The D gene is left open where the match is weak. The size of a clone is reported for some rows only, either as once, few or many, or as a class for expanded clones.

>TRBV12-3/TRBV12-4|TRBD1|many|TRBJ2-4
CASSLAGGSAKNIQYF
TGTGCCAGCAGTTTGGCAGGGGGCTCGGCCAAAAACATTCAGTACTTC
>TRBV2|.|.|TRBJ1-5
CASSETGINQPQHF
TGTGCCAGCAGTGAGACGGGCATCAATCAGCCCCAGCATTTT
>TRBV20-1|TRBD2|.|TRBJ2-2
CSARDSTGGKTGELFF
TGCAGTGCTAGAGACTCGACGGGAGGGAAAACCGGGGAGCTGTTTTTT
>TRBV6-1|TRBD1|.|TRBJ1-2
CASTGGAGGYTF
TGTGCCAGTACAGGGGGCGCGGGTGGCTACACCTTC
>TRBV12-3/TRBV12-4|.|many|TRBJ2-7
CASSLDLGPYEQYF
TGTGCCAGCAGTTTAGACCTCGGACCCTACGAGCAGTACTTC
>TRBV6-5|.|.|TRBJ1-2
CASSLLEGGYTF
TGTGCCAGCAGTTTATTAGAGGGTGGCTACACCTTC
>TRBV7-2|.|.|TRBJ2-2
CASSLVAAGELFF
TGTGCCAGCAGCTTAGTAGCGGCCGGGGAGCTGTTTTTT
>TRBV7-2|TRBD2|.|TRBJ2-7
CASSKIAGETYEQYF
TGTGCCAGCAGCAAAATAGCGGGAGAGACCTACGAGCAGTACTTC
>TRBV30|.|many|TRBJ2-7
CAWKATADGQQYF
TGTGCCTGGAAGGCGACAGCAGACGGGCAGCAGTACTTC
>TRBV11-1|.|many|TRBJ1-1
CASSLQVPGRNTEAFF
TGTGCCAGCAGCTTACAGGTTCCAGGGAGGAACACTGAAGCTTTCTTT